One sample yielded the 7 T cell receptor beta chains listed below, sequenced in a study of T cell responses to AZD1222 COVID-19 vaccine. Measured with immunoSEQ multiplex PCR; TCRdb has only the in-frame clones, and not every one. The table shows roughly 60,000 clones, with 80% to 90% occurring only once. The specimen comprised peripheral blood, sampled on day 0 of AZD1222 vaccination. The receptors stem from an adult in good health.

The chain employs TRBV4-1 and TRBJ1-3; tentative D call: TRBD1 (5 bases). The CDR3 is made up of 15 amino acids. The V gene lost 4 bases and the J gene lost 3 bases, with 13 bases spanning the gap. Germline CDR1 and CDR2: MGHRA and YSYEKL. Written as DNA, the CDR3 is TGCGCCAGCAGCCGACAAACAGGCTATGGAAACACCATATATTTT. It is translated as CASSRQTGYGNTIYF.

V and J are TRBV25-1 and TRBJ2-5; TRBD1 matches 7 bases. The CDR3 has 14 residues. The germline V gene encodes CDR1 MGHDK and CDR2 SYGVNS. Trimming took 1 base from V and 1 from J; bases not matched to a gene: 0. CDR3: CASSEWDSQETQYF. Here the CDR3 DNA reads TGTGCCAGCAGTGAATGGGACAGCCAAGAGACCCAGTACTTC.

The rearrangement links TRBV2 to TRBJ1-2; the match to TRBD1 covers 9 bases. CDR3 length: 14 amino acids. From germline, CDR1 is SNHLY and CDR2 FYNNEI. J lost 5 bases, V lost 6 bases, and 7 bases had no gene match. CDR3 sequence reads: CASRPQGALYGYTF. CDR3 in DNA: TGTGCCAGCAGGCCACAGGGGGCGCTTTATGGCTACACCTTC.

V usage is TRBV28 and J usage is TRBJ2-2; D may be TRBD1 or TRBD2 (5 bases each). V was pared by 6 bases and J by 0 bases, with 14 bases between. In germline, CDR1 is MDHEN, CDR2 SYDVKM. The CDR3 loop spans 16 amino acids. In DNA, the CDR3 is TGTGCCAGCAGCCCGCCCGGGACCGCGAACACCGGGGAGCTGTTTTTT. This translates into CASSPPGTANTGELFF.

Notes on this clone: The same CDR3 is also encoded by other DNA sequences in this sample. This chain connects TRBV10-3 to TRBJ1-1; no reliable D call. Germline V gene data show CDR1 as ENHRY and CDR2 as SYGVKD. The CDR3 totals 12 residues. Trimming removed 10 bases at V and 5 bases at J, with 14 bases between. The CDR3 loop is CATQSGGTEAFF. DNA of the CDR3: TGTGCCACCCAATCAGGAGGTACTGAAGCTTTCTTT.

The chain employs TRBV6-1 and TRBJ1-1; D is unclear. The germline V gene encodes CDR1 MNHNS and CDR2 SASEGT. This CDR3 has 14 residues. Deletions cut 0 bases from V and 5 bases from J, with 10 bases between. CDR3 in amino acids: CASSEARAWTEAFF. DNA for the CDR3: TGTGCCAGCAGTGAAGCCCGGGCTTGGACTGAAGCTTTCTTT.

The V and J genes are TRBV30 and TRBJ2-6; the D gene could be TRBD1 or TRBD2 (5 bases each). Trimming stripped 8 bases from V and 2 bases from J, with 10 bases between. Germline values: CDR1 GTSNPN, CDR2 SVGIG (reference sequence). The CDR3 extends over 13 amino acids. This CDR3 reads CASQGPGANVLTF. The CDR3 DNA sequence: TGTGCCAGCCAGGGACCTGGGGCCAACGTCCTGACTTTC.